These 29 T cell receptor beta chains originate from one sample sequenced in a study of OX40 agonist ivuxolimab in advanced cancers. The protocol was immunoSEQ multiplex PCR, while the TCRdb copy is restricted to in-frame clones and leaves out a portion. The table includes over 75,000 clones, 75% to 95% detected once. This sample comprised CD4+ or CD8+ T cells sorted from blood, obtained in a trial of the OX40 agonist ivuxolimab. The receptors shown here come from an adult with an advanced solid tumor such as melanoma, head and neck, liver or kidney cancer.

This chain connects TRBV7-2 to TRBJ2-7, with D perhaps given as TRBD1 or TRBD2 (5 bases each). Trimming removed 0 bases from V and 3 bases from J, with 18 bases in between. CDR3 length equals 17 residues. The germline CDR1 and CDR2 sequences are SGHTA and FQGNSA. CDR3 sequence: CASSLAVTGTQRYEQYF. For the CDR3, the DNA is TGTGCCAGCAGCTTAGCTGTAACCGGGACCCAGCGCTACGAGCAGTACTTC.

The chain uses TRBV10-1 and TRBJ1-1, with D unclear. V was clipped by 6 bases and J by 3 bases, with 11 bases between them. The germline V gene encodes CDR1 WNHNN and CDR2 SYGVQD (reference sequence). This CDR3 region has 13 residues. The CDR3 region is CASRPGPYTEAFF. In nucleotides, the CDR3 is TGCGCCAGCAGACCCGGGCCTTACACTGAAGCTTTCTTT.

V and J are TRBV11-3 and TRBJ1-1; a possible D gene is TRBD1 (6 bases). Germline assignment: CDR1 SGHNT and CDR2 YENEEA. The CDR3 runs to 11 residues. The V end was cut by 10 bases, the J end by 8 bases, with 14 bases between. CDR3 protein: CATSGGLEAFF. For the CDR3, the DNA is TGTGCCACTTCGGGGGGGCTGGAAGCTTTCTTT.

V gene TRBV11-3 combines with J gene TRBJ2-7; 13 bases align to TRBD2. CDR3 length equals 15 residues. Germline CDR1 reads SGHNT; CDR2 reads YENEEA. With V trimmed by 5 bases and J by 4 bases, 5 bases remained unmatched. CDR3 protein: CASSLAGLAGYEQYF. CDR3 in DNA: TGTGCCAGCAGCCTAGCGGGACTAGCGGGGTACGAGCAGTACTTC. Looking up the rest from reference TRBV11-3 and TRBJ2-7 gives the full variable domain: EAGVVQSPRYKIIEKKQPVAFWCNPISGHNTLYWYLQNLGQGPELLIRYENEEAVDDSQLPKDRFSAERLKGVDSTLKIQPAELGDSAVYLCASSLAGLAGYEQYFGPGTRLTVT.

This sequence joins TRBV7-2 and TRBJ1-2; the D is unclear. Germline assignment: CDR1 SGHTA and CDR2 FQGNSA. This CDR3 has 12 residues. Trimming pared 1 base from V and 6 bases from J, leaving 6 bases between. The CDR3: CASSLDWDGYTF. The CDR3 coding sequence is TGTGCCAGCAGCTTAGATTGGGATGGCTACACCTTC.

This rearrangement joins TRBV7-3 to TRBJ2-5; D remains ambiguous. Germline-derived CDR1 and CDR2 are SGHTA and FQGTGA. The CDR3 sequence is 13 residues long. The germline V and J ends were trimmed by 5 bases and 1 base, with 8 bases remaining between them. The CDR3 spells CASSPIGQETQYF. For the CDR3, the DNA is TGTGCCAGCAGCCCGATAGGCCAAGAGACCCAGTACTTC.

V is TRBV28 and J is TRBJ2-2; no clear D gene. The CDR3 has 16 residues. From germline, CDR1 is MDHEN and CDR2 SYDVKM. The germline V and J ends were trimmed by 5 bases and 0 bases, with 13 bases remaining between them. Here the CDR3 DNA reads TGTGCCAGCAGTCGGTACGCTCCCACGAACACCGGGGAGCTGTTTTTT. Its protein is CASSRYAPTNTGELFF.

The V and J genes are TRBV19 and TRBJ1-1, with unresolved D. The CDR3 loop spans 14 amino acids. Trimming removed 2 bases from V and 5 bases from J, with 12 bases in between. CDR1 and CDR2 (germline): LNHDA, SQIVND (reference sequence). This chain's CDR3 is CASSITGDGTEAFF. The CDR3 DNA sequence: TGTGCCAGTAGTATAACCGGGGATGGGACTGAAGCTTTCTTT.

This clone was observed once. V and J are TRBV28 and TRBJ2-3; D unresolved. The CDR3 runs to 12 residues. Trimming took off 6 bases at V and 3 bases at J, with 7 bases between the two ends. Germline CDR1 is MDHEN and CDR2 is SYDVKM. The CDR3 DNA reads as TGTGCCAGCAGCCTCCGGACAGATACGCAGTATTTT. Its translation: CASSLRTDTQYF.

The chain has TRBV28 and TRBJ1-2, with unresolved D. CDR3 size: 14 residues. Germline assignment: CDR1 MDHEN and CDR2 SYDVKM. Trimming cost V 7 bases and J 1 base, with 13 bases left between them. The CDR3 DNA reads TGTGCCAGCACACTATACGGGGTTAACTATGGCTACACCTTC. This gives the protein CASTLYGVNYGYTF.

As regards this clone: This sample also contains other DNA sequences that code for the same CDR3. This chain uses TRBV29-1 with TRBJ1-2; D is ambiguous. From germline, CDR1 is SQVTM and CDR2 ANQGSEA. The CDR3 has 11 residues. The ends were cut back, 6 bases at V and 2 bases at J, with 7 bases in the middle. This CDR3 reads CSVVENYGYTF. The CDR3 DNA reads as TGCAGCGTCGTAGAGAACTATGGCTACACCTTC. Complete variable domain (other parts from reference TRBV29-1 and TRBJ1-2): SAVISQKPSRDICQRGTSLTIQCQVDSQVTMMFWYRQQPGQSLTLIATANQGSEATYESGFVIDKFPISRPNLTFSTLTVSNMSPEDSSIYLCSVVENYGYTFGSGTRLTVV.

The chain combines TRBV6-5 with TRBJ2-7, with TRBD1 identical over 9 bases. Germline V lookup: CDR1 MNHEY, CDR2 SVGAGI. V lost 8 bases, J lost 5 bases, and 10 bases stayed unmatched. This CDR3 has 14 amino acids. CDR3 region: CASCRDRVFHEQYF. The CDR3 nucleotides are TGTGCCAGCTGCCGGGACAGGGTTTTCCACGAGCAGTACTTC.

The chain has TRBV2 and TRBJ2-2; the D is unclear. Looked up from germline, CDR1 is SNHLY and CDR2 is FYNNEI. The CDR3 runs 12 residues. V was cut by 4 bases and J by 3 bases, with 3 bases left in between. The CDR3 DNA is TGTGCCAGCAGTGGGTACACCGGGGAGCTGTTTTTT. Amino acids: CASSGYTGELFF.

About this clone: The same CDR3 also results from other DNA sequences found in this sample. This chain uses TRBV10-3 with TRBJ1-1; 9 positions match TRBD1. The germline gives CDR1 ENHRY, CDR2 SYGVKD. The CDR3 has 13 amino acids. The V gene end was trimmed by 4 bases and the J gene end by 4 bases; junction bases not matched to a gene: 1. CDR3 nucleotide sequence: TGTGCCATCAGTGGGGGACAGGGCACTGAAGCTTTCTTT. It is translated as CAISGGQGTEAFF.

The genes are TRBV5-4 and TRBJ1-1; D remains ambiguous. The length of the CDR3 is 14 residues. Trimming took 0 bases from V and 1 from J, leaving 7 bases between them. CDR1 SGHNT and CDR2 YYREEE come from the germline V gene (reference sequence). CDR3 nucleotides: TGTGCCAGCAGCTTGGACCTCTGGAACACTGAAGCTTTCTTT. This translates into CASSLDLWNTEAFF.

The chain recombines TRBV4-3 with TRBJ1-2, with D unresolved. Trimming removed 0 bases from V and 5 bases from J, with 16 bases in between. The germline V gene has CDR1 LGHNA and CDR2 YSLEER. The CDR3 covers 16 residues. CDR3 coding DNA: TGCGCCAGCAGCCAAGAGAGGGCTATGGGCCCGTATGGCTACACCTTC. The encoded protein is CASSQERAMGPYGYTF.

The J gene is TRBJ2-4, the V gene TRBV5-1, with 9 bases lining up with TRBD2. From germline, CDR1 is SGHRS and CDR2 YFSETQ. There are 16 residues in the CDR3. J gave up 8 bases and V 2 bases, and 11 bases lay outside the gene matches. The CDR3 is CASSLQRAGGGDIQYF. In DNA form, the CDR3 reads TGCGCCAGCAGCTTACAAAGAGCGGGAGGAGGGGACATTCAGTACTTC.

The chain carries TRBV9 and TRBJ2-7, with 10 bases aligning to TRBD1. V shed 4 bases, J shed 12 bases, and the junction held 13 bases outside the gene matches. The CDR3 contains 14 residues. Germline CDR1 and CDR2: SGDLS and YYNGEE. The chain's CDR3 is CASSFTGTGDSRYF. For the CDR3, the DNA is TGTGCCAGCAGCTTCACCGGGACAGGGGACTCGCGGTACTTC.

V usage is TRBV6-1 and J usage is TRBJ1-5; 9 bases match TRBD1. The germline gives CDR1 MNHNS, CDR2 SASEGT. Germline trimming cut 6 bases from V and 9 bases from J; bases unmatched to any gene: 12. This CDR3 contains 15 residues. The DNA for the CDR3 is TGTGCCAGCAGAAGCACCGGGACAGGGCTCTCGCCCCAGCATTTT. Its protein product is CASRSTGTGLSPQHF.

This chain connects TRBV19 to TRBJ1-2, with 12 bases aligning to TRBD1. Trimming at V came to 3 bases and at J to 3 bases, leaving 8 bases not matched to a gene. The length of the CDR3 is 17 residues. Germline CDR1 reads LNHDA; CDR2 reads SQIVND (reference sequence). The CDR3 nucleotides are TGTGCCAGTAGTATTTTAACCGGGACAGGGGGCGACTATGGCTACACCTTC. It yields the protein CASSILTGTGGDYGYTF.

This rearrangement joins TRBV28 to TRBJ2-5; D is unclear. This CDR3 is 12 amino acids long. The V end was cut by 3 bases, the J end by 2 bases, with 4 bases between. From germline, CDR1 is MDHEN and CDR2 SYDVKM. The CDR3 here is CASSFDQETQYF. CDR3 DNA: TGTGCCAGCAGTTTTGATCAAGAGACCCAGTACTTC.

This chain joins TRBV10-3 and TRBJ2-7; 7 bases are a match to TRBD2. The CDR3 loop spans 14 amino acids. The V gene's germline CDR1 is ENHRY and CDR2 SYGVKD. The junction had 5 bases not matched to a gene; V was cut back by 6 bases and J by 0 bases. The CDR3 protein is CAIRVASGSYEQYF. CDR3 DNA: TGTGCCATCAGGGTTGCTAGCGGCTCCTACGAGCAGTACTTC.

The rearrangement uses TRBV11-2 and TRBJ1-2; TRBD1 agrees at 8 bases. CDR1 and CDR2 (germline): SGHAT, FQNNGV. With 5 bases clipped from V and 10 bases from J, the junction kept 12 bases outside the gene matches. The CDR3 totals 14 residues. DNA of the CDR3: TGTGCCAGCAGCCCGCCGGGACAGGAGGTCCCCTACACCTTC. Encoded protein: CASSPPGQEVPYTF.

This clone was observed a handful of times. V and J are TRBV6-5 and TRBJ2-1, with D perhaps TRBD1 or TRBD2 (7 bases each). Germline V gene data show CDR1 as MNHEY and CDR2 as SVGAGI. V was trimmed by 5 bases and J by 10 bases, leaving 12 bases between them. The CDR3 is made up of 12 amino acids. The CDR3 region is CASSRGRGEQFF. CDR3 DNA: TGTGCCAGCAGTAGGGGGCGGGGGGAGCAGTTCTTC.

The rearrangement joins TRBV15 to TRBJ2-5, with D perhaps TRBD1 or TRBD2 (5 bases each). This CDR3 has 13 residues. Germline values: CDR1 LNHNV, CDR2 YYDKDF (reference sequence). Trimming removed 4 bases from V and 5 bases from J, with 11 bases in between. The CDR3 loop reads CATSTGARETQYF. The CDR3 region has the DNA TGTGCCACCAGCACCGGGGCCCGGGAGACCCAGTACTTC.

The chain couples TRBV27 to TRBJ2-5; D is ambiguous. Germline V gives CDR1 MNHEY, CDR2 SMNVEV (reference sequence). Trimming removed 4 bases at V and 1 base at J, with 7 bases between. The CDR3 spans 13 residues. The CDR3 DNA follows: TGTGCCAGCAGTTCGCACACCCAAGAGACCCAGTACTTC. This gives the protein CASSSHTQETQYF.

CDR3 nucleotide sequence: TGTGCCAGCAGCCCGCAGCCTATCACAGATACGCAGTATTTT. Its translation: CASSPQPITDTQYF. The J gene is TRBJ2-3, the V gene TRBV5-5, with D unclear. Germline V gene sequence: CDR1 SGHKS, CDR2 YYEKEE (reference sequence). Trimming stripped 4 bases from V and 2 bases from J, with 11 bases between. This CDR3 is built from 14 residues.

The chain links TRBV18 to TRBJ2-5; TRBD2 is a possible D gene (5 bases). Germline CDR1 KGHSH, CDR2 LQKENI. The V gene lost 0 bases and the J gene lost 5 bases, with 10 bases spanning the gap. This CDR3 spans 14 amino acids. The CDR3 loop reads CASSPPSKRETQYF. In nucleotides, the CDR3 is TGTGCCAGCTCACCACCTAGTAAGCGGGAGACCCAGTACTTC.

Turning to this clone: Sequence at one end of the junction differs from germline and may be a read error. The chain is built from TRBV7-9 and TRBJ2-1, with D possibly TRBD2 on 5 matching bases. The CDR3 runs to 9 residues. CDR1 and CDR2 from the germline V gene are SEHNR and FQNEAQ (reference sequence). The CDR3 DNA follows: TGTGCCAGCAGCCCCCTCGGGGTCTTC. Amino acids: CASSPLGVF.